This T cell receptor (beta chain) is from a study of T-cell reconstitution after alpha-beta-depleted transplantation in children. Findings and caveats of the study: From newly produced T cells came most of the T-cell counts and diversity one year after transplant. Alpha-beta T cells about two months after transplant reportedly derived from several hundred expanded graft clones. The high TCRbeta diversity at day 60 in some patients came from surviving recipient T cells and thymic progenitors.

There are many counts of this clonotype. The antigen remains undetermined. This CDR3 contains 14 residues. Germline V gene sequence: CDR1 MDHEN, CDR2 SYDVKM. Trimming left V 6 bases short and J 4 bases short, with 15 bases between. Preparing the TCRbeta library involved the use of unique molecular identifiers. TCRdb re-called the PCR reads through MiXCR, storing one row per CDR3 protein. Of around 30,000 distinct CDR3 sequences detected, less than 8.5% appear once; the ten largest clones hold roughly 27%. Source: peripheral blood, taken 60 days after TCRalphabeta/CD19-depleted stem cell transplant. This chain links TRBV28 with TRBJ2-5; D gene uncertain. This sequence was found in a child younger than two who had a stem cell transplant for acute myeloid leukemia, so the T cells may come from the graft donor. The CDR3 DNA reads TGTGCCAGCAGCTCCTTCCTGGGGTTAGAGACCCAGTACTTC. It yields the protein CASSSFLGLETQYF.